This T cell receptor (beta chain) stems from a study of human T cells and chemical hapten exposure. The wider study: There were weekly diphenylcyclopropenone doses to the scalp for patients throughout the approximately 25-week study. Patch tests put 0.01% DPC on the upper back, and the results were checked at 6 days.

With respect to this clonotype: A single base separates this from a much larger clone, so it may be a read error.

The time point was: patch test 2, 6 weeks after DPC sensitization. Specified treatment: therapeutic diphenylcyclopropenone sensitization with weekly scalp DPC. Unique molecular identifiers were attached to individual cDNA molecules within the library. TCRdb redid the calling of the RACE reads with MiXCR, one entry per CDR3 protein. The sample yields just over 350,000 distinct CDR3 sequences, under 6.5% seen once. CDR1 is SGHRS, CDR2 YFSETQ, per germline. The CDR3 runs to 13 residues. This TCR came from a woman younger than 30 with alopecia areata. Some clones in this sample may be carry-over from other donors' samples. The sequencing used whole blood, collected in connection with sensitization to the hapten diphenylcyclopropenone (DPC). This chain joins TRBV5-1 and TRBJ1-5; D is unresolved. The chain's CDR3 is CGSSFLGNQPQHF. The CDR3 DNA is TGCGGCAGCAGCTTCCTTGGCAATCAGCCCCAGCATTTT.